Presented here are 29 T cell receptor beta chains from one specimen sequenced in a study of T cell changes during pregnancy in multiple sclerosis. Repertoires were generated with immunoSEQ multiplex PCR, while TCRdb's copy carries only in-frame clones and drops some. Of around 37,000 clones listed, 90% to 95% are singletons. The sample consisted of CD8+ T cells from peripheral blood mononuclear cells, taken in the second trimester of pregnancy. The receptors originated from a female donor with multiple sclerosis, enrolled in a pregnancy study.

This clone was observed a single time. The chain couples TRBV7-2 to TRBJ2-2, with TRBD2 as a possible D gene (5 bases). The ends were cut back, 2 bases at V and 6 bases at J, with 7 bases in the middle. This CDR3 spans 13 amino acids. Germline-derived CDR1 and CDR2 are SGHTA and FQGNSA. The CDR3 spells CASSLSGAGELFF. CDR3 nucleotides: TGTGCCAGCAGCTTATCCGGGGCCGGGGAGCTGTTTTTT. Variable domain in full (rest from reference TRBV7-2 and TRBJ2-2): GAGVSQSPSNKVTEKGKDVELRCDPISGHTALYWYRQSLGQGLEFLIYFQGNSAPDKSGLPSDRFSAERTGGSVSTLTIQRTQQEDSAVYLCASSLSGAGELFFGEGSRLTVL.

The V call is TRBV2, the J call TRBJ1-2, with D tentatively TRBD1 (5 bases). Trimming pared 7 bases from V and 6 bases from J, leaving 15 bases between. The CDR3 consists of 13 residues. The V gene's germline CDR1 is SNHLY and CDR2 FYNNEI. CDR3 in amino acids: CASTERIRDGYTF. CDR3 sequence (DNA): TGTGCCAGCACCGAACGGATCAGGGATGGCTACACCTTC.

This clone has just one count. The V and J genes are TRBV7-3 and TRBJ2-3; D is unresolved. The CDR3 consists of 14 residues. CDR1 is SGHTA, CDR2 FQGTGA, per germline. Trimming cost V 4 bases and J 2 bases, with 10 bases left between them. The CDR3 nucleotides are TGTGCCAGCAGCTCTGAGATCCACACAGATACGCAGTATTTT. Translation: CASSSEIHTDTQYF.

The J gene is TRBJ2-1, the V gene TRBV5-4; no reliable D call. Germline V gives CDR1 SGHNT, CDR2 YYREEE (reference sequence). V gave up 2 bases and J gave up 6 bases, with 3 bases separating them. This CDR3 contains 11 residues. CDR3: CASSFLNEQFF. The DNA for the CDR3 is TGTGCCAGCAGCTTTCTCAATGAGCAGTTCTTC.

This chain links TRBV18 with TRBJ2-3, with TRBD2 as a possible D gene (6 bases). Germline V gene lookup returns CDR1 KGHSH and CDR2 LQKENI. The CDR3 consists of 17 residues. V lost 0 bases, J lost 4 bases, and 17 bases lay in between. The CDR3 nucleotides are TGTGCCAGCTCACCACCGTACGGGGGTAAAAGGGCAGATACGCAGTATTTT. This encodes CASSPPYGGKRADTQYF.

V usage is TRBV27 and J usage is TRBJ1-1; unclear D gene. V lost 6 bases and J 9 bases, leaving 14 bases between the germline ends. The CDR3 is 12 amino acids. CDR1 and CDR2 from the germline V gene are MNHEY and SMNVEV (reference sequence). In DNA, the CDR3 is TGTGCCAGCAGCACCCCGGGTGACCAAGCTTTCTTT. Its translation is CASSTPGDQAFF.

This clone was detected only once. V is TRBV4-3 and J is TRBJ1-2; 12 bases match TRBD1. From germline, CDR1 is LGHNA and CDR2 YSLEER. This CDR3 has 16 residues. J gave up 4 bases and V 0 bases, and 3 bases lay outside the gene matches. The DNA of the CDR3 is TGCGCCAGCAGCCAAGATGGGACAGGGGGCGGCTATGGCTACACCTTC. Translation: CASSQDGTGGGYGYTF.

V gene TRBV5-1 combines with J gene TRBJ2-7, with a weak D call TRBD1 (6 bases). The CDR3 sequence is 15 residues long. The V gene lost 4 bases and the J gene lost 1 base, with 15 bases spanning the gap. Germline lookup yields CDR1 SGHRS and CDR2 YFSETQ. CDR3: CASSAQEQGSYEQYF. CDR3 coding DNA: TGCGCCAGCAGCGCCCAAGAACAGGGATCCTACGAGCAGTACTTC.

This clone was observed a single time. The chain employs TRBV5-6 and TRBJ2-7; 10 nucleotides align to TRBD2. The trim removed 4 bases at V and 5 bases at J, leaving 9 bases unmatched. CDR3 size: 15 residues. Germline assignment: CDR1 SGHDT and CDR2 YYEEEE. The CDR3 nucleotides read TGTGCCAGCAGCCAAGACCCCCTAGCGGGGGACGAGCAGTACTTC. Amino acid sequence: CASSQDPLAGDEQYF.

The chain couples TRBV7-9 to TRBJ2-5; tentatively, D is TRBD2 (7 bases). The CDR3 is 18 residues long. The germline gives CDR1 SEHNR, CDR2 FQNEAQ (reference sequence). Trimming pared 4 bases from V and 5 bases from J, leaving 26 bases between. The CDR3 coding sequence is TGTGCCAGCAGCTCATCTATAGTAAGGGAGGGGGTCTGGGAGACCCAGTACTTC. It codes for CASSSSIVREGVWETQYF. Filled out from reference TRBV7-9 and TRBJ2-5, the complete variable domain reads DTGVSQNPRHKITKRGQNVTFRCDPISEHNRLYWYRQTLGQGPEFLTYFQNEAQLEKSRLLSDRFSAERPKGSFSTLEIQRTEQGDSAMYLCASSSSIVREGVWETQYFGPGTRLLVL.

DNA for the CDR3: TGCGCCAGCAGTGAGCGCGGGTGGGAAACAGATACGCAGTATTTT. The encoded protein is CASSERGWETDTQYF. The chain links TRBV10-2 to TRBJ2-3; a possible D gene is TRBD2 (5 bases). The V end was cut by 2 bases, the J end by 3 bases, with 12 bases between. The length of the CDR3 is 15 residues. In germline, CDR1 is WSHSY, CDR2 SAAADI.

The chain carries TRBV25-1 and TRBJ2-1; perhaps TRBD2 as D (5 bases). V was shortened by 3 bases and J by 5 bases, with 23 bases between the two germline ends. This CDR3 region has 18 residues. The germline CDR1 and CDR2 sequences are MGHDK and SYGVNS. CDR3 amino acids: CASSDFLSTGELNNEQFF. Written as DNA, the CDR3 is TGTGCCAGCAGTGATTTTTTGAGTACCGGGGAGCTGAACAATGAGCAGTTCTTC.

This chain connects TRBV2 to TRBJ1-4, with D possibly being TRBD1 (6 bases). CDR3 size: 15 residues. Trimming left V 3 bases short and J 7 bases short, with 15 bases between. CDR1 is SNHLY and CDR2 is FYNNEI in the germline V gene. In DNA, the CDR3 is TGTGCCAGCAGTGATCAGGGGCTATATGGTGAAAAACTGTTTTTT. Translation: CASSDQGLYGEKLFF.

V and J are TRBV7-9 and TRBJ1-6; 7 bases match TRBD1. V was clipped by 5 bases and J by 4 bases; unmatched bases: 8. Germline CDR1 reads SEHNR; CDR2 reads FQNEAQ (reference sequence). The CDR3 has 16 amino acids. CDR3 sequence reads: CASSPDRRIYNSPLHF. The CDR3 region has the DNA TGTGCCAGCAGCCCGGACAGGCGGATTTATAATTCACCCCTCCACTTT.

This chain joins TRBV2 and TRBJ2-7; 10 bases map to TRBD1. The CDR3 runs 15 residues. The trim removed 6 bases at V and 5 bases at J, leaving 10 bases unmatched. Germline CDR1 SNHLY, CDR2 FYNNEI. CDR3 protein: CASSPPGQGIHEQYF. The CDR3 DNA is TGTGCCAGCAGCCCTCCGGGACAGGGGATTCACGAGCAGTACTTC.

The chain has TRBV9 and TRBJ2-7; a possible D gene is TRBD2 (5 bases). This CDR3 comprises 16 residues. Germline values: CDR1 SGDLS, CDR2 YYNGEE. The V end lost 4 bases, the J end lost 0 bases, and 17 bases lay between the germline ends. The CDR3 spells CASSPRASTDSYEQYF. The CDR3 DNA reads as TGTGCCAGCAGCCCAAGGGCTAGCACAGACTCCTACGAGCAGTACTTC.

As concerns this clone: Relative to the germline gene, one junction end is altered; a read error may explain this. The chain carries TRBV28 and TRBJ2-7, with D perhaps TRBD1 (5 bases). Germline V gives CDR1 MDHEN, CDR2 SYDVKM. The CDR3 sequence is 13 residues long. CDR3 DNA sequence: TGTGCCAGCAGTAGCCAGGGATTCTACGGGCAGTACTTC. Amino acids: CASSSQGFYGQYF.

This sequence joins TRBV4-3 and TRBJ2-3; D may be TRBD1 (5 bases). Germline CDR1 reads LGHNA; CDR2 reads YSLEER. This CDR3 region has 15 residues. The germline V and J ends were trimmed by 4 bases and 2 bases, with 13 bases remaining between them. The CDR3 protein is CASSLGPKITDTQYF. DNA for the CDR3: TGCGCCAGCAGCCTGGGGCCAAAAATCACAGATACGCAGTATTTT.

The V call is TRBV9, the J call TRBJ2-1, with 12 bases that match TRBD2. The CDR3 spans 18 residues. V trimming: 3 bases; J trimming: 2 bases; junction bases outside the gene matches: 9. Per germline, CDR1 SGDLS and CDR2 YYNGEE. CDR3 residues: CASSARLGLAGTYNEQFF. The DNA for the CDR3 is TGTGCCAGCAGCGCTCGACTCGGACTAGCGGGGACCTACAATGAGCAGTTCTTC.

This clone has a handful of counts. The chain carries TRBV7-6 and TRBJ2-7, with 8 bases lining up with TRBD2. Germline CDR1 SGHVS, CDR2 FNYEAQ. This CDR3 spans 12 amino acids. Losses at the gene ends were 5 bases for V and 6 bases for J; bases not matched to a gene: 3. CDR3 amino acids: CASSPREGEQYF. The CDR3 DNA follows: TGTGCCAGCAGCCCCCGGGAGGGCGAGCAGTACTTC.

V gene TRBV6-1 combines with J gene TRBJ2-1; D perhaps matches TRBD2 (5 bases). The CDR3 consists of 15 residues. Germline CDR1 MNHNS, CDR2 SASEGT. V lost 3 bases to trimming and J lost 6 bases, with 15 bases between them. CDR3 nucleotides: TGTGCCAGCAGTGACACACTAGGGTGGGGCAATGAGCAGTTCTTC. This codes for CASSDTLGWGNEQFF.

This clone was detected only once. V and J are TRBV27 and TRBJ2-7; 7 bases are shared with TRBD1. CDR1 and CDR2 (germline): MNHEY, SMNVEV (reference sequence). V was clipped by 4 bases and J by 0 bases; unmatched bases: 6. The CDR3 consists of 15 residues. DNA for the CDR3: TGTGCCAGCAGTTATTTGACAGGGTCCTCCTACGAGCAGTACTTC. Residues: CASSYLTGSSYEQYF.

This clone appeared once. This chain uses TRBV11-2 with TRBJ2-1, with 11 bases aligning to TRBD1. V was pared by 3 bases and J by 6 bases, with 1 base of the junction left unmatched. This CDR3 contains 14 residues. Germline V gives CDR1 SGHAT, CDR2 FQNNGV. The CDR3 DNA reads TGTGCCAGCAGCTTTGGGACAGGGGGCAATGAGCAGTTCTTC. Protein sequence: CASSFGTGGNEQFF.

The chain is built from TRBV6-5 and TRBJ1-6; 7 bases line up with TRBD1. In germline, CDR1 is MNHEY, CDR2 SVGAGI. V trimming: 2 bases; J trimming: 6 bases; junction bases outside the gene matches: 4. This CDR3 spans 15 amino acids. CDR3 region: CASSYGDRANSPLHF. The CDR3 DNA reads TGTGCCAGCAGTTACGGCGACAGGGCTAATTCACCCCTCCACTTT.

The table lists this clone with a count of one. This chain connects TRBV6-1 to TRBJ2-1; no clear D. This CDR3 is 13 amino acids long. V was shortened by 0 bases and J by 9 bases, with 9 bases between the two germline ends. Germline CDR1 and CDR2: MNHNS and SASEGT. The DNA for the CDR3 is TGTGCCAGCAGTGAAGCCGCAGTCACTGAGCAGTTCTTC. This sequence encodes CASSEAAVTEQFF.

The V call is TRBV5-1, the J call TRBJ2-1, with D possibly being TRBD2 (5 bases). V was shortened by 7 bases and J by 6 bases, with 8 bases between the two germline ends. The CDR3 length is 11 residues. Germline V gene lookup returns CDR1 SGHRS and CDR2 YFSETQ. In DNA, the CDR3 is TGCGCCAGCCGCGAGGGCAATGAGCAGTTCTTC. It yields the protein CASREGNEQFF.

The chain couples TRBV9 to TRBJ2-7; 8 bases are a match to TRBD2. V shed 3 bases, J shed 4 bases, and the junction held 6 bases outside the gene matches. Germline V CDR1 and CDR2: SGDLS, YYNGEE. CDR3 size: 14 residues. CDR3 sequence (DNA): TGTGCCAGCAGCGGAGTAGCGGGAATATACGAGCAGTACTTC. Protein product: CASSGVAGIYEQYF. Using reference TRBV9 and TRBJ2-7 for the parts outside the CDR3, the full variable domain is DSGVTQTPKHLITATGQRVTLRCSPRSGDLSVYWYQQSLDQGLQFLIQYYNGEERAKGNILERFSAQQFPDLHSELNLSSLELGDSALYFCASSGVAGIYEQYFGPGTRLTVT.

V gene TRBV2 combines with J gene TRBJ2-7; 9 nucleotides line up with TRBD1. Losses at the gene ends were 5 bases for V and 3 bases for J; bases not matched to a gene: 11. The CDR3 is 16 residues long. Germline values: CDR1 SNHLY, CDR2 FYNNEI. CDR3 bases: TGTGCCAGCAGTCTCCGAACAGGGGGCGCCGGCTACGAGCAGTACTTC. It yields the protein CASSLRTGGAGYEQYF.

This chain connects TRBV19 to TRBJ2-2, with a possible D match to TRBD2 (6 bases). V was shortened by 1 base and J by 6 bases, with 12 bases between the two germline ends. Germline V lookup: CDR1 LNHDA, CDR2 SQIVND (reference sequence). The CDR3 length is 15 residues. Here the CDR3 reads CASSIVGGTPGELFF. The CDR3 DNA is TGTGCCAGTAGTATAGTGGGCGGGACCCCCGGGGAGCTGTTTTTT.